The sample holds many counts of the clone carrying this T cell receptor (beta chain). This specimen comes from a study of T cells after yellow fever vaccination. TCRdb fed the 5' RACE reads into MiXCR, producing one record per CDR3 protein. The sample has 110,000 to 150,000 distinct CDR3 sequences; 5% to 8% are singletons. This specimen was CD4+ T cells sorted from PBMCs, taken 10 days after the yellow fever booster vaccination. The source is a man in his thirties or forties who received the YFV17D yellow fever vaccine.

CDR3 in amino acids: CASSLEAVHNEQFF. The CDR3, as DNA: TGTGCCAGCAGCTTAGAAGCAGTCCACAATGAGCAGTTCTTC. The chain uses TRBV7-6 and TRBJ2-1; D not certain. Germline loops: CDR1 SGHVS, CDR2 FNYEAQ. The CDR3 runs to 14 residues. V gave up 1 base and J gave up 5 bases, with 9 bases separating them.